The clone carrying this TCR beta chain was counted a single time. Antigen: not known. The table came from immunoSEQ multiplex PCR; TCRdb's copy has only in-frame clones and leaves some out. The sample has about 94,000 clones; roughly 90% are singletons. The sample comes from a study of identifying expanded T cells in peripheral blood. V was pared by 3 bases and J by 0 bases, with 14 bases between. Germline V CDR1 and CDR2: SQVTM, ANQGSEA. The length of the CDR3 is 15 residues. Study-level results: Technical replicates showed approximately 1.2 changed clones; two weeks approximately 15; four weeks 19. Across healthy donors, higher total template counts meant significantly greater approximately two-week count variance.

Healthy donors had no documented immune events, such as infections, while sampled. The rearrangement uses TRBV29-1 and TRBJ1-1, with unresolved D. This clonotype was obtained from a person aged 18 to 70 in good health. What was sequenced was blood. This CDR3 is CSVEILRRMNTEAFF. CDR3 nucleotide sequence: TGCAGCGTTGAGATCCTAAGGCGGATGAACACTGAAGCTTTCTTT.